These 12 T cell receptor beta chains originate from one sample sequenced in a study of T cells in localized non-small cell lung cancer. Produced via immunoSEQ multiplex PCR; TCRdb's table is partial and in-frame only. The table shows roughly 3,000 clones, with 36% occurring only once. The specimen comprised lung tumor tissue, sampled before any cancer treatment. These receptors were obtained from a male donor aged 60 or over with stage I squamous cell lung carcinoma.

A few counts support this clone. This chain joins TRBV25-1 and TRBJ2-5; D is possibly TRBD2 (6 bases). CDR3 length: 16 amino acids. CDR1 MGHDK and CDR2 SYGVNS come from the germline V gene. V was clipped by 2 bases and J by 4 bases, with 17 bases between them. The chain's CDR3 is CASSEGGGREAETQYF. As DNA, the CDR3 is TGTGCCAGCAGTGAAGGAGGAGGCAGGGAGGCAGAGACCCAGTACTTC.

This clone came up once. DNA of the CDR3: TGTGCCAGCAGCTACCGGGCAAGCGGGAGGGAATCTGAGCAGTTCTTC. It encodes CASSYRASGRESEQFF. The J gene is TRBJ2-1, the V gene TRBV9, with 10 bases that match TRBD2. V trimming: 4 bases; J trimming: 9 bases; junction bases outside the gene matches: 13. Germline assignment: CDR1 SGDLS and CDR2 YYNGEE. The CDR3 covers 16 residues. Combining the CDR3 with reference TRBV9 and TRBJ2-1 gives the whole variable domain DSGVTQTPKHLITATGQRVTLRCSPRSGDLSVYWYQQSLDQGLQFLIQYYNGEERAKGNILERFSAQQFPDLHSELNLSSLELGDSALYFCASSYRASGRESEQFFGPGTRLTVL.

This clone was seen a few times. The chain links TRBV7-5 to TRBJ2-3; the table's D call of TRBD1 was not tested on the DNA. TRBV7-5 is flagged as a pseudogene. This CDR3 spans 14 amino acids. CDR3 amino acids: CASSLQGLTDTQYF. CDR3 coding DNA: TGTGCCAGCAGCCTACAGGGGCTAACAGATACGCAGTATTTT.

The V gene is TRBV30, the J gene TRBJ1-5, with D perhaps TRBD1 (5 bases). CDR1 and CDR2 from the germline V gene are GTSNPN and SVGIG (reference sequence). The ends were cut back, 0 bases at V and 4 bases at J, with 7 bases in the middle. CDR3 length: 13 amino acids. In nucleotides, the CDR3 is TGTGCCTGGAGTGTAGGGGTTAATCAGCCCCAGCATTTT. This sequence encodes CAWSVGVNQPQHF.

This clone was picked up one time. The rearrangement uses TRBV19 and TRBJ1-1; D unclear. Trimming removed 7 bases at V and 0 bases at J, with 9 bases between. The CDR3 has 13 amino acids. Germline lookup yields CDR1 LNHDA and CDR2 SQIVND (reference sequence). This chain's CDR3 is CASKTLMNTEAFF. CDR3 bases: TGTGCCAGTAAGACACTGATGAACACTGAAGCTTTCTTT.

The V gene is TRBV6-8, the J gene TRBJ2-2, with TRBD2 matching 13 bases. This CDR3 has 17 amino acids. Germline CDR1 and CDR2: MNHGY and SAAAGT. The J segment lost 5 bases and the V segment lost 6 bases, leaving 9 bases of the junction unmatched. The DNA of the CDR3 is TGTGCCAGCAGCGGGCTCGGACTAGCGGGAGAAACCGGGGAGCTGTTTTTT. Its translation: CASSGLGLAGETGELFF.

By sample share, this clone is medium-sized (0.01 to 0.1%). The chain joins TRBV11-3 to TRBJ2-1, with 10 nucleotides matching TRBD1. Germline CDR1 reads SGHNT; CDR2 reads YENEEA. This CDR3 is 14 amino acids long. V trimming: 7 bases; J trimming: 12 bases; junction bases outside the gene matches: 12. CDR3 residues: CASIRGTGALRQFF. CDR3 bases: TGTGCCAGCATCAGAGGGACAGGGGCGCTCAGGCAGTTCTTC.

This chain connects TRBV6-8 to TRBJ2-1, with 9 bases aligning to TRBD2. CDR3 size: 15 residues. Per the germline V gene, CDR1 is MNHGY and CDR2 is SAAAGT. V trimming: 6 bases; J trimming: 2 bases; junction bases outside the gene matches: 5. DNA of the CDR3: TGTGCCAGCAGGGGAGCTAGCGGGACCTACAATGAGCAGTTCTTC. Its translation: CASRGASGTYNEQFF.

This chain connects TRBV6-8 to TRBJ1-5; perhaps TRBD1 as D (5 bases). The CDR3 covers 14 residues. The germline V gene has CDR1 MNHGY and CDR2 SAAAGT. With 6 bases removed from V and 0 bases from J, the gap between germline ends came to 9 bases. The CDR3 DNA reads TGTGCCAGCAGGGGGGACTATAGCAATCAGCCCCAGCATTTT. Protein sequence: CASRGDYSNQPQHF.

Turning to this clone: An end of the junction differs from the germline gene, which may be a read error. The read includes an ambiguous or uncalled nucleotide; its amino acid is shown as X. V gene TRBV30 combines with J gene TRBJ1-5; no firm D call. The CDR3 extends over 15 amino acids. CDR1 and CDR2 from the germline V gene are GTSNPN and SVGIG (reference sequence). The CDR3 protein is CAWSVKGSSNQPQXF. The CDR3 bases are TGTGCCTGGAGTGTAAAAGGGTCCAGCAATCAGCCCCAGYATTTT.

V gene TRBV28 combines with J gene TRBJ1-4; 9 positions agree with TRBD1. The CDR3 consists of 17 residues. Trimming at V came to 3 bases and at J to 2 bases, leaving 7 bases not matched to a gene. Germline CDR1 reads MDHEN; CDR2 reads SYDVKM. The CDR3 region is CASSFDYTGGTNEKLFF. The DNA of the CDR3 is TGTGCCAGCAGTTTCGATTATACAGGGGGCACTAATGAAAAACTGTTTTTT.

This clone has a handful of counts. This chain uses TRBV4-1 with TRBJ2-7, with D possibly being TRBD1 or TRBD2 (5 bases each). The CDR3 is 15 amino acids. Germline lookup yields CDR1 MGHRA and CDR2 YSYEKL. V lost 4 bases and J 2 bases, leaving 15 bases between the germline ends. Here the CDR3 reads CASSLSGLAAYEQYF. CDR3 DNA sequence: TGCGCCAGCAGCCTTTCGGGGCTAGCAGCCTACGAGCAGTACTTC.